This T cell receptor beta chain stems from a study of blood T cell repertoires in COVID-19. About the study: COVID-19 samples, acute and convalescent, were from the United States, Italy and Spain.

Here immunoSEQ multiplex PCR was the method, and the copy in TCRdb shows in-frame clones only, minus some. The data show fewer than 450,000 clones, with 88% seen just once and approximately 12% held by the top ten. This CDR3 comprises 13 residues. Trimming removed 4 bases from V and 7 bases from J, with 16 bases in between. Germline V gives CDR1 GTSNPN, CDR2 SVGIG (reference sequence). The sequence was collected from a woman between 45 and 60 years old with COVID-19, enrolled during active disease. The rearrangement joins TRBV30 to TRBJ1-2; D is unclear. Sequencing was done on a sample of peripheral blood. The CDR3 coding sequence is TGTGCCTGGACGGGGTCCGGGCTTAGTGGCTACACCTTC. Translated, it gives CAWTGSGLSGYTF.